This TCR beta chain was captured by sequencing in a study of cytotoxic CD8 clonotypes in ibrutinib-treated CLL. The ends lost 7 bases at V and 8 bases at J; junction bases unmatched: 23. There are 17 residues in the CDR3. Germline CDR1 and CDR2: SQVTM and ANQGSEA. Only in-frame clones appear in the TCRdb table, and some are missing; sequencing was by immunoSEQ multiplex PCR. The sample carries roughly 53,000 clones, approximately 50% recorded once. The V gene is TRBV29-1, the J gene TRBJ1-2; 9 positions match TRBD1. The specimen comprised PBMCs, sampled at disease progression, from a patient treated with ibrutinib. This clonotype was obtained from a human donor with chronic lymphocytic leukemia. DNA of the CDR3: TGCAGCGCCCACGGGGAAACAGGGGGCCAGCTTGGAGGGGGCTACACCTTC. It specifies CSAHGETGGQLGGGYTF.